The 10 T cell receptor beta chains below come from one sample, sequenced in a study of immune evolution from preneoplasia to lung adenocarcinoma. Some clones are missing from TCRdb's copy, which holds only in-frame ones; the method was immunoSEQ multiplex PCR. The sample lists fewer than 3,000 clones, 81% occurring once. Sequences were obtained from FFPE adjacent normal lung tissue. These receptors all come from a person aged 55-80 years with lung adenocarcinoma.

The V gene is TRBV5-4, the J gene TRBJ2-2; D gene ambiguous. In germline, CDR1 is SGHNT, CDR2 YYREEE (reference sequence). This CDR3 contains 16 residues. With 0 bases removed from V and 0 bases from J, the gap between germline ends came to 9 bases. CDR3 in DNA: TGTGCCAGCAGCTTGGTCGGCAGAACGAACACCGGGGAGCTGTTTTTT. Encoded protein: CASSLVGRTNTGELFF.

The V and J genes are TRBV2 and TRBJ2-2, with D hard to call. CDR1 is SNHLY and CDR2 is FYNNEI in the germline V gene. V was cut by 7 bases and J by 7 bases, with 10 bases left in between. This CDR3 spans 12 amino acids. In nucleotides, the CDR3 is TGTGCCAGCACCCTAGAACGCGGGGAGCTGTTTTTT. Protein product: CASTLERGELFF. The full variable domain, its missing parts supplied by reference TRBV2 and TRBJ2-2, is EPEVTQTPSHQVTQMGQEVILRCVPISNHLYFYWYRQILGQKVEFLVSFYNNEISEKSEIFDDQFSVERPDGSNFTLKIRSTKLEDSAMYFCASTLERGELFFGEGSRLTVL.

The chain uses TRBV7-8 and TRBJ2-5; 7 nucleotides line up with TRBD1. J gave up 5 bases and V 0 bases, and 3 bases lay outside the gene matches. The CDR3 extends over 14 amino acids. CDR1 is SGHVS, CDR2 FQNEAQ, per germline. The CDR3 DNA follows: TGTGCCAGCAGCTTAGCTACAGGGGTGGAGACCCAGTACTTC. Its protein product is CASSLATGVETQYF. Full variable domain (outside the CDR3, taken from reference TRBV7-8 and TRBJ2-5): GAGVSQSPRYKVAKRGQDVALRCDPISGHVSLFWYQQALGQGPEFLTYFQNEAQLDKSGLPSDRFFAERPEGSVSTLKIQRTQQEDSAVYLCASSLATGVETQYFGPGTRLLVL.

This clone counts as large. The J gene is TRBJ1-2, the V gene TRBV2; TRBD1 agrees at 7 bases. Germline lookup yields CDR1 SNHLY and CDR2 FYNNEI. After removal of 5 bases from V and 6 bases from J, the junction contained 3 bases not matched to a gene. The CDR3 is 12 amino acids. The CDR3 DNA follows: TGTGCCAGCAGTCCCGGGACAGATGGCTACACCTTC. Translation: CASSPGTDGYTF.

The J gene is TRBJ1-5, the V gene TRBV7-2; no clear D. Trimming took off 5 bases at V and 6 bases at J, with 11 bases between the two ends. This CDR3 spans 13 amino acids. The germline CDR1 and CDR2 sequences are SGHTA and FQGNSA. The CDR3 region has the DNA TGTGCCAGCAGCCCCCGGTCTAGTCAGCCCCAGCATTTT. Amino acids: CASSPRSSQPQHF.

The J gene is TRBJ1-1, the V gene TRBV6-6, with a tentative D call TRBD1 (6 bases). This CDR3 spans 15 amino acids. V dropped 2 bases and J dropped 4 bases, with 14 bases sitting between them. CDR1 MNHNY and CDR2 SVGAGI come from the germline V gene (reference sequence). The CDR3 loop reads CASSYGSGVGTEAFF. Here the CDR3 DNA reads TGTGCCAGCAGTTACGGGTCAGGGGTTGGCACTGAAGCTTTCTTT.

The V and J genes are TRBV30 and TRBJ1-6; D remains ambiguous. The V and J ends lost 5 bases and 11 bases respectively, with 13 bases between them. Germline CDR1 GTSNPN, CDR2 SVGIG (reference sequence). The length of the CDR3 is 12 residues. CDR3 sequence: CAWGLAGAPLHF. In DNA, the CDR3 is TGTGCCTGGGGCTTAGCTGGGGCACCCCTCCACTTT.

The chain combines TRBV7-9 with TRBJ1-1; D uncertain. The CDR3 is 13 amino acids. The ends were cut back, 5 bases at V and 1 base at J, with 8 bases in the middle. The germline gives CDR1 SEHNR, CDR2 FQNEAQ (reference sequence). CDR3 bases: TGTGCCAGCAGCGTTTCATGGAACACTGAAGCTTTCTTT. The encoded protein is CASSVSWNTEAFF.

The CDR3 bases are TGTGCCAGCAGCCGGGACAACAACTATGGCTACACCTTC. This gives the protein CASSRDNNYGYTF. The rearrangement joins TRBV2 to TRBJ1-2; possible D gene TRBD1, 6 bases. Germline V gene lookup returns CDR1 SNHLY and CDR2 FYNNEI. The CDR3 is made up of 13 amino acids. V was cut by 6 bases and J by 2 bases, with 10 bases left in between.

The J gene is TRBJ1-6, the V gene TRBV2; a possible D gene is TRBD1 (6 bases). Trimming shortened V by 3 bases and J by 0 bases, and 15 bases separated the two germline ends. Germline assignment: CDR1 SNHLY and CDR2 FYNNEI. The length of the CDR3 is 18 residues. The CDR3 reads CASSDPRDTSSYNSPLHF. For the CDR3, the DNA is TGTGCCAGCAGTGACCCCCGGGACACAAGCTCCTATAATTCACCCCTCCACTTT. The full variable domain, rest sourced from reference TRBV2 and TRBJ1-6, is EPEVTQTPSHQVTQMGQEVILRCVPISNHLYFYWYRQILGQKVEFLVSFYNNEISEKSEIFDDQFSVERPDGSNFTLKIRSTKLEDSAMYFCASSDPRDTSSYNSPLHFGNGTRLTVT.